This TCR beta chain was recorded in a study of metastatic and nonmetastatic thyroid tumors. The CDR3 consists of 13 residues. Germline V gene data show CDR1 as MRHNA and CDR2 as SNTAGT. The germline V and J ends were trimmed by 2 bases and 5 bases, with 6 bases remaining between them. This clone was counted many times. TCRdb re-called the PCR reads via MiXCR. The data show approximately 17,000 clones, with 25% seen just once and about 10% held by the top ten. All patients were treatment-naive before thyroid surgery. This clonotype was obtained from a male donor with papillary thyroid cancer or a benign thyroid nodule (not recorded which). Some clones in this sample may be carry-over from other donors' samples. The chain recombines TRBV6-4 with TRBJ2-2; D might be TRBD2 (5 bases). The sequenced sample was blood. The CDR3 loop reads CASSDGETGELFF. CDR3 nucleotides: TGTGCCAGCAGTGACGGGGAGACCGGGGAGCTGTTTTTT.